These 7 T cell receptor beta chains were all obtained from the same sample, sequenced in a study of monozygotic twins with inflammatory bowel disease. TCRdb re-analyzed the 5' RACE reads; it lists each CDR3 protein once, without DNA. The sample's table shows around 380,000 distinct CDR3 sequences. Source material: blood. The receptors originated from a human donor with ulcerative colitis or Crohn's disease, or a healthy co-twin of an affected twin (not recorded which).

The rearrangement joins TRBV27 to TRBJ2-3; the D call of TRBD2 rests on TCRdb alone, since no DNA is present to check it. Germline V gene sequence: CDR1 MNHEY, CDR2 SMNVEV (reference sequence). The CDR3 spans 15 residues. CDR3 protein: CATTSGGYGGDTQYF.

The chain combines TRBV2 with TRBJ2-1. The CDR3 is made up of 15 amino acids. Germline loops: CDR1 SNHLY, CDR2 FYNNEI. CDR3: CASREDRGSYNEQFF. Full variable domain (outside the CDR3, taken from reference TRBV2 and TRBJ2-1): EPEVTQTPSHQVTQMGQEVILRCVPISNHLYFYWYRQILGQKVEFLVSFYNNEISEKSEIFDDQFSVERPDGSNFTLKIRSTKLEDSAMYFCASREDRGSYNEQFFGPGTRLTVL.

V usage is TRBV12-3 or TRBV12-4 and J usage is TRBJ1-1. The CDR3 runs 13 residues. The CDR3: CASRSTGSTEAFF.

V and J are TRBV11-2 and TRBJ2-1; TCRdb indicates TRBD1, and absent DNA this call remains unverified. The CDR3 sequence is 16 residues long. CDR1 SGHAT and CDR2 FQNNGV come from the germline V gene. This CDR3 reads CASSLYGARGRVEQFF.

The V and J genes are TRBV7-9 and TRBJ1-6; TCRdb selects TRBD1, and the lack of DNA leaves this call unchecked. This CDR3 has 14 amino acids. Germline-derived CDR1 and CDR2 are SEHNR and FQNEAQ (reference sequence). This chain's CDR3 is CASSSTGVRSPLHF. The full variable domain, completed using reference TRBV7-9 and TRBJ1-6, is DTGVSQNPRHKITKRGQNVTFRCDPISEHNRLYWYRQTLGQGPEFLTYFQNEAQLEKSRLLSDRFSAERPKGSFSTLEIQRTEQGDSAMYLCASSSTGVRSPLHFGNGTRLTVT.

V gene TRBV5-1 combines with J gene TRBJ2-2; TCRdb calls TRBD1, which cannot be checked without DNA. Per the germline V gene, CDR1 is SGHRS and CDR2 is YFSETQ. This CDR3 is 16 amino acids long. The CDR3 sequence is CASSLANQGSGGELFF.

The CDR3 here is CASSTTLGSTEAFF. The rearrangement uses TRBV6-6 and TRBJ1-1. Germline V gene data show CDR1 as MNHNY and CDR2 as SVGAGI (reference sequence). This CDR3 is built from 14 residues.